The clone carrying this T cell receptor beta chain occurred many times. Its antigen is currently unknown. The V gene end was trimmed by 0 bases and the J gene end by 0 bases; junction bases not matched to a gene: 3. The CDR3 extends over 17 amino acids. This record comes from a study of T cell repertoires in cytomegalovirus infection. The wider study: Based on public TCR beta signatures, there were indications of CMV infection and of a matching HLA type. General study points: In two of eight donors, the top clonotype was HLA-C-restricted CMV-specific.

Each CDR3 protein is one row after TCRdb ran MiXCR on the reads. Among about 220,000 distinct CDR3 sequences listed, about 39% were seen once. The rearrangement uses TRBV12-3 or TRBV12-4 and TRBJ2-3, with 10 positions matching TRBD1. This sequence originates from a human donor in good health (CMV status not recorded). Some clones in this sample may be carry-over from other donors' samples. The sequences come from CD8+ T cells from cultured PBMCs, collected from culture after CMV antigen stimulation. This CDR3 is CASSLAMGQGSTDTQYF. CDR3 in DNA: TGTGCCAGCAGTTTAGCGATGGGACAGGGGAGCACAGATACGCAGTATTTT.